Sequencing of this T cell receptor (beta chain) was carried out in a study of shared clonotypes between healthy human individuals. Approximately 28,000 T cell genomes (roughly 310 ng DNA) went into each PBMC replicate. As handled by the study authors: With immunoSEQ giving junction-only sequences and no quality scores, filtering differed. The assay was immunoSEQ multiplex PCR, and TCRdb's table has in-frame clones only and misses some. The V and J calls and clone size were taken over from that table, and D and trimming were inferred from the DNA. The data contain roughly 490,000 clones, 79% of them singletons. Deletions cut 2 bases from V and 3 bases from J, with 4 bases between. The CDR3 has 13 amino acids. Germline CDR1 is MRHNA and CDR2 is SNTAGT. This clone was observed at least ten times.

The chain recombines TRBV6-4 with TRBJ2-2; D gene unclear. Specimen: PBMCs. This TCR came from a middle-aged woman in good health. Some clones in this sample may be carry-over from other donors' samples. The CDR3 spells CASSDGDTGELFF. The CDR3 DNA reads TGTGCCAGCAGTGACGGGGACACCGGGGAGCTGTTTTTT.